This is a list of T cell receptor beta chains from one sample in a study of T cell repertoires in aging, cancer and after chemotherapy. One entry per CDR3 protein results from TCRdb running MiXCR on the multiplex PCR reads. The sample lists approximately 11,000 distinct CDR3 sequences, around 40% occurring once. Sequences were obtained from blood. The receptors shown here come from a human donor in good health. The CDR3 runs from the conserved cysteine through the conserved F or W. The order of the fields is CDR3 DNA, CDR3 protein, J gene, clone size, D gene, CDR3 length, V gene. A D gene is named only where the DNA matches it firmly. Expanded clones are given a class, and other clones once, few, many or no size at all.

TGTGCCAGCAGTAGAGGTCCAACTAATGAAAAACTGTTTTTT CASSRGPTNEKLFF TRBJ1-4 - - 14 TRBV6-5
TGTGCCTGGAGTGCCTCGACAGCCCTTCAAGAGACCCAGTACTTC CAWSASTALQETQYF TRBJ2-5 few - 15 TRBV30
TGCGCCAGCAGCCAAGATCTTAGGGGGCATGAGCAGTTCTTC CASSQDLRGHEQFF TRBJ2-1 - TRBD1 14 TRBV4-3
TGTGCCAGCAGGCAACCGGGACAACTCTACAATGAGCAGTTCTTC CASRQPGQLYNEQFF TRBJ2-1 - - 15 TRBV7-2
TGTGCCAGCTTTCCGACTAGCGGGGGCTACGAGCAGTACTTC CASFPTSGGYEQYF TRBJ2-7 - TRBD2 14 TRBV27
TGTGCCAGTACCTCGTTGGCTGGAAACACCATATATTTT CASTSLAGNTIYF TRBJ1-3 few - 13 TRBV19
TGTGCCAGCAGCTCCCCCCCGCACAATGAGCAGTTCTTC CASSSPPHNEQFF TRBJ2-1 few - 13 TRBV7-2
TGCAGCGTTGAAGGGACAGGGGGCTTCTATGGCTACACCTTC CSVEGTGGFYGYTF TRBJ1-2 medium-sized TRBD1 14 TRBV29-1
TGTGCCAGCAGCTCCCGGACTAGTAGCTCCTACAATGAGCAGTTCTTC CASSSRTSSSYNEQFF TRBJ2-1 - TRBD2 16 TRBV5-6
TGTGCCACCTCACTAGCGGGAGCGGGGACCCAGTACTTC CATSLAGAGTQYF TRBJ2-5 - TRBD2 13 TRBV19
TGTGCCAGCAGTGAAGCGCACACCTCCTACGAGCAGTACTTC CASSEAHTSYEQYF TRBJ2-7 - - 14 TRBV6-1
TGTGCCAGCAGCTTCCCTCAGACAGGGGACAATGAGCAGTTCTTC CASSFPQTGDNEQFF TRBJ2-1 - TRBD1 15 TRBV7-9
TGCGCCAGCAGCCAGGACGGAAGTGGGACAGGGGTTTTTGGGGCCAACGTCCTGACTTTC CASSQDGSGTGVFGANVLTF TRBJ2-6 - TRBD1 20 TRBV4-2
TGCGCCAGCAGTTTAACAGGGGCGGGTGGCAATCAGCCCCAGCATTTT CASSLTGAGGNQPQHF TRBJ1-5 - TRBD1 16 TRBV5-1
TGTGCCAGCAGCTTAGATCCCGACTATGGCTACACCTTC CASSLDPDYGYTF TRBJ1-2 - - 13 TRBV11-2
TGTGCCAGCAGCCGTACTAGCGGGACCTACAATGAGCAGTTCTTC CASSRTSGTYNEQFF TRBJ2-1 few TRBD2 15 TRBV6-5
TGTGCCAGCAGCTTTTTGATGACTATCGGAGAAAAACTGTTTTTT CASSFLMTIGEKLFF TRBJ1-4 - - 15 TRBV5-8
TGTGCCAGTAGTTACAGGGGTGGGCTGGCCCAGCATTTT CASSYRGGLAQHF TRBJ1-5 few TRBD1 13 TRBV19
TGTGCCAGCGTAAACCGTGGGCAGGGGGTGTCACCCCTCCACTTT CASVNRGQGVSPLHF TRBJ1-6 - TRBD1 15 TRBV6-1
TGTGCCAGCAGTACACGGACGGGCTCTGGAAACACCATATATTTT CASSTRTGSGNTIYF TRBJ1-3 few - 15 TRBV6-5
TGTGCCAGCAGCTTGTCAGCCCTAGACTATGGCTACACCTTC CASSLSALDYGYTF TRBJ1-2 medium-sized - 14 TRBV5-6
TGTGCCAGCAGCTTAGGACAAGAGACCCAGTACTTC CASSLGQETQYF TRBJ2-5 - - 12 TRBV7-2
TGTGCCAGCAGTTACAGGGGGGATGAGCAGTTCTTC CASSYRGDEQFF TRBJ2-1 - TRBD1 12 TRBV27
TGTGCCAGCAGCCCTCAGACCCTAGCGGGGGGCTACAATGAGCAGTTCTTC CASSPQTLAGGYNEQFF TRBJ2-1 - TRBD2 17 TRBV4-2
TGTGCCAGCAGAATAAGGACTAGCGGGAGCAATGAGCAGTTCTTC CASRIRTSGSNEQFF TRBJ2-1 - TRBD2 15 TRBV7-2
TGTGCCAGCAGCTTAGCGGGGTCCGGGGAGCTGTTTTTT CASSLAGSGELFF TRBJ2-2 - - 13 TRBV11-1
TGTGCCAGCAGCTTAGGGGCAGGGGCTGGAAACACCATATATTTT CASSLGAGAGNTIYF TRBJ1-3 - - 15 TRBV7-9
TGTGCCAGCAGCACGGCGGCGGGAAACTATGGCTACACCTTC CASSTAAGNYGYTF TRBJ1-2 - - 14 TRBV28
TGTGCCAGCATTTCAAGGGGTGGGGCGAACACCATATATTTT CASISRGGANTIYF TRBJ1-3 - - 14 TRBV7-2
TGTGCCAGCAGCTTAACAGGGCCCCCTTCGGGCTACACCTTC CASSLTGPPSGYTF TRBJ1-2 - - 14 TRBV7-3
TGTGCCAGCTGTTCCCTGGGGGGAGGTCAGCCCCAGCATTTT CASCSLGGGQPQHF TRBJ1-5 - - 14 TRBV27
TGTGCCAGCAGCTTAAACTCAAACTATGGCTACACCTTC CASSLNSNYGYTF TRBJ1-2 - - 13 TRBV7-2
TGCAGTGCCAGAAAGACAGGGGGGCCCTACGAGCAGTACTTC CSARKTGGPYEQYF TRBJ2-7 - TRBD1 14 TRBV20-1
TGTGCCAGCAGTTACGGGCATCACTCCTACAATGAGCAGTTCTTC CASSYGHHSYNEQFF TRBJ2-1 few - 15 TRBV6-5
TGTGCCAGCAGATCTAGGACAGTCCCCTATGGCTACACCTTC CASRSRTVPYGYTF TRBJ1-2 few - 14 TRBV12-3/TRBV12-4
TGCAGTGCTAGGGGACTAGCGGGGTACAATGAGCAGTTCTTC CSARGLAGYNEQFF TRBJ2-1 few TRBD2 14 TRBV20-1
TGTGCCAGCAGTTTTGGGACTAGCGGCTACAATGAGCAGTTCTTC CASSFGTSGYNEQFF TRBJ2-1 - TRBD2 15 TRBV27
TGTGCCAGCAGTGTTTTCGGGGCCAATCAGCCCCAGCATTTT CASSVFGANQPQHF TRBJ1-5 - - 14 TRBV2
TGTGCCAGCACTGGACAGGGCTCGGTTCAGCCCCAGCATTTT CASTGQGSVQPQHF TRBJ1-5 few TRBD1 14 TRBV6-2/TRBV6-3
TGCGCCAGCAGCCATCCGCCGGGAGGGGCCGGGACGCAGTATTTT CASSHPPGGAGTQYF TRBJ2-3 - TRBD2 15 TRBV4-1
TGTGCCAGCAGCCACGGGACAGGTGCGAACACCGGGGAGCTGTTTTTT CASSHGTGANTGELFF TRBJ2-2 once TRBD1 16 TRBV14
TGTGCCACCAGTGAAGGGGCGGGGACGCAGTATTTT CATSEGAGTQYF TRBJ2-3 few - 12 TRBV12-3/TRBV12-4
TGTGCCAGCAGTCGAGGAGGGGGCGAGCAGTACTTC CASSRGGGEQYF TRBJ2-7 - - 12 TRBV7-3
TGCGCCAGCAGCCGGGGGCCCGGGGCCAACGTCCTGACTTTC CASSRGPGANVLTF TRBJ2-6 - - 14 TRBV5-1
TGTGCCAGCAGCACCACAGGGTACGGGGCCAACGTCCTGACTTTC CASSTTGYGANVLTF TRBJ2-6 few - 15 TRBV5-6
TGTGCCAGCATTGACAGCCGGAACACCATATATTTT CASIDSRNTIYF TRBJ1-3 - - 12 TRBV6-2/TRBV6-3
TGTGCCAGTAGTATAGTTGCAGGGGTCTACGAGCAGTACTTC CASSIVAGVYEQYF TRBJ2-7 few - 14 TRBV19
TGTGCCAGCAGCCAGACAGCAAACACTGAAGCTTTCTTT CASSQTANTEAFF TRBJ1-1 once - 13 TRBV27
TGTGCCAGCAGACGGACAGGGACCGGGGAGCTGTTTTTT CASRRTGTGELFF TRBJ2-2 few TRBD1 13 TRBV7-3
TGTGCCAGCAGAGAGACGACAGGGGGATATGGTTCACCCCTCCACTTT CASRETTGGYGSPLHF TRBJ1-6 - TRBD1 16 TRBV11-1
TGTGCCAGCAGTTCAACAGTCTACGAGCAGTACTTC CASSSTVYEQYF TRBJ2-7 - - 12 TRBV27